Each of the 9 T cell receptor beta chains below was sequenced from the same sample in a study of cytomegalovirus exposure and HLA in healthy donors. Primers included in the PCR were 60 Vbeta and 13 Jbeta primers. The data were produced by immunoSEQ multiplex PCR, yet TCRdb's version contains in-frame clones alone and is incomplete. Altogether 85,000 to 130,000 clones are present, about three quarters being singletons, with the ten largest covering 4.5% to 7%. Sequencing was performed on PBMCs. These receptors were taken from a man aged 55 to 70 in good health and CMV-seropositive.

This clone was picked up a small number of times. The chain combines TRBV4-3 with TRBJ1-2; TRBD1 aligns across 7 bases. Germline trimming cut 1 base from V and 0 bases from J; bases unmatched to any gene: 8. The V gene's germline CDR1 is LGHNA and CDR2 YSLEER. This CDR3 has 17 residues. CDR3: CASSQVVLRGPNYGYTF. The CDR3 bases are TGCGCCAGCAGCCAAGTGGTTCTAAGGGGGCCTAACTATGGCTACACCTTC.

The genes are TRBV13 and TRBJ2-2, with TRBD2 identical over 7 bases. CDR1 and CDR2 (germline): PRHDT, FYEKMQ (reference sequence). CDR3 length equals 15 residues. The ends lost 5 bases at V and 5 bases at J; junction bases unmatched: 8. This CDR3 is CASSLGGEWTGELFF. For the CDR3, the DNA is TGTGCCAGCAGCCTGGGGGGGGAATGGACCGGGGAGCTGTTTTTT. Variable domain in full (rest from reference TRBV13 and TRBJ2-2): AAGVIQSPRHLIKEKRETATLKCYPIPRHDTVYWYQQGPGQDPQFLISFYEKMQSDKGSIPDRFSAQQFSDYHSELNMSSLELGDSALYFCASSLGGEWTGELFFGEGSRLTVL.

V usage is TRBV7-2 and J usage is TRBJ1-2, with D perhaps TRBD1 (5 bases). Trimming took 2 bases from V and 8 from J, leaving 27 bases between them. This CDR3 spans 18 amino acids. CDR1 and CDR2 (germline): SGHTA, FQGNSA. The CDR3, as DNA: TGTGCCAGCAGCTTAAACCTGGGCCTTGGGGGGAGGATACAGGGCTACACCTTC. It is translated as CASSLNLGLGGRIQGYTF.

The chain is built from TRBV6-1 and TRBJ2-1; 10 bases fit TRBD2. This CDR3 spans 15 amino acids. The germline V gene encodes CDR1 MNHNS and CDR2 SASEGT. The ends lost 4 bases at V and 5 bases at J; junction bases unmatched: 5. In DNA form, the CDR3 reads TGTGCCAGCAGTGGAGCTAGCGGGGGCCACAATGAGCAGTTCTTC. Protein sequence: CASSGASGGHNEQFF.

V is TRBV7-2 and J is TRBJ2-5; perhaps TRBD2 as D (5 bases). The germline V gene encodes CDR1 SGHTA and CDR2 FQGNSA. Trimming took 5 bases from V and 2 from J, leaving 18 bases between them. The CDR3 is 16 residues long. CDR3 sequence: CASSSHLAVGQETQYF. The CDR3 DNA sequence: TGTGCCAGCAGCAGCCACCTAGCAGTTGGACAAGAGACCCAGTACTTC. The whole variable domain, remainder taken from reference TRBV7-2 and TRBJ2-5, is GAGVSQSPSNKVTEKGKDVELRCDPISGHTALYWYRQSLGQGLEFLIYFQGNSAPDKSGLPSDRFSAERTGGSVSTLTIQRTQQEDSAVYLCASSSHLAVGQETQYFGPGTRLLVL.

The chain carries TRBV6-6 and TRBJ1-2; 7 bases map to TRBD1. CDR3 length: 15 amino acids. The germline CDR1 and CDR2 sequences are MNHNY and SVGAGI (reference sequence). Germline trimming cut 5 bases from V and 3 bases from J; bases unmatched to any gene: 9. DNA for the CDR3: TGTGCCAGCAGTAGAGTACAGGGGTCCGACTATGGCTACACCTTC. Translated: CASSRVQGSDYGYTF.

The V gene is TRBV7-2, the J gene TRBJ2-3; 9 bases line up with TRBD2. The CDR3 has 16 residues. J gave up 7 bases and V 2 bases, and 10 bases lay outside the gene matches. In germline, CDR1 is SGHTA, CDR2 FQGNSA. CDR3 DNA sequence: TGTGCCAGCAGCTTACGGCGCCTAGCGGGGATCAATACGCAGTATTTT. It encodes CASSLRRLAGINTQYF.

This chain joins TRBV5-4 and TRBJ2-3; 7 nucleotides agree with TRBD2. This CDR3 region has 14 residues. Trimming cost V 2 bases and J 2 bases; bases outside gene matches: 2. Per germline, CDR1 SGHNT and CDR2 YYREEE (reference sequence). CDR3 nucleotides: TGTGCCAGCAGCTTAGCGGGGCCCACAGATACGCAGTATTTT. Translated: CASSLAGPTDTQYF. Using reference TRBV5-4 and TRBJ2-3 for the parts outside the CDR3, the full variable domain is ETGVTQSPTHLIKTRGQQVTLRCSSQSGHNTVSWYQQALGQGPQFIFQYYREEENGRGNFPPRFSGLQFPNYSSELNVNALELDDSALYLCASSLAGPTDTQYFGPGTRLTVL.

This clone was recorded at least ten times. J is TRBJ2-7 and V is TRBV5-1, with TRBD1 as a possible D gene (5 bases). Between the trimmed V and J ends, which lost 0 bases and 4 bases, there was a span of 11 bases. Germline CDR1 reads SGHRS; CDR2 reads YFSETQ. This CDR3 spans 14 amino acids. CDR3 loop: CASSLGQGRYEQYF. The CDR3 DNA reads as TGCGCCAGCAGCTTGGGTCAGGGTCGGTACGAGCAGTACTTC.